This TCR beta chain was sequenced during a study of cytotoxic CD8 clonotypes in ibrutinib-treated CLL. Study summary: Response samples were drawn at a median of approximately 11 months of treatment, range 6 to 36. Whole-study findings and limits: Pretreatment clonality was elevated relative to age-matched healthy donors and paralleled circulating CD8+ T-cell counts.

Germline V gene lookup returns CDR1 LNHDA and CDR2 SQIVND (reference sequence). The CDR3 contains 15 residues. V was clipped by 6 bases and J by 0 bases; unmatched bases: 7. Turning to this clone: Its target is not known.

Cryopreserved PBMCs supplied 2 to 2.5 micrograms of genomic DNA for TCR beta libraries. Libraries were prepared by immunoSEQ multiplex PCR; TCRdb keeps only in-frame clonotypes and omits some of them. In the table there are 30,000 to 40,000 clones, almost 70% of which are singletons. This chain joins TRBV19 and TRBJ2-5; 7 bases are shared with TRBD1. This TCR derives from a human donor with chronic lymphocytic leukemia. The sample here was PBMCs, taken before ibrutinib treatment. CDR3 region: CASRRSGTDQETQYF. The CDR3 region has the DNA TGTGCCAGTAGGAGGTCCGGGACAGACCAAGAGACCCAGTACTTC.